One sample yielded the 10 T cell receptor beta chains listed below, sequenced in a study of blood T cell repertoires in COVID-19. Clones were sequenced by immunoSEQ multiplex PCR, and TCRdb holds only the in-frame ones, with some missing. The sample lists fewer than 350,000 clones, approximately 80% seen once, with 2.5% to 3.5% in the top ten. Sequencing used peripheral blood. Receptors were obtained from an older woman with active or convalescent COVID-19.

This clone has a handful of counts. The chain joins TRBV5-4 to TRBJ2-1; 7 nucleotides agree with TRBD1. Looked up from germline, CDR1 is SGHNT and CDR2 is YYREEE (reference sequence). V shed 1 base, J shed 8 bases, and the junction held 0 bases outside the gene matches. The CDR3 length is 12 residues. In nucleotides, the CDR3 is TGTGCCAGCAGCTTGAGGGGGCATGAGCAGTTCTTC. This encodes CASSLRGHEQFF.

The CDR3, as DNA: TGTGCCAACTCACCTAGTGCGGGGGGGTGGAATGAGCAGTTCTTC. Its protein is CANSPSAGGWNEQFF. The chain recombines TRBV2 with TRBJ2-1; 9 bases are a match to TRBD2. CDR1 and CDR2 (germline): SNHLY, FYNNEI. The CDR3 has 15 residues. J gave up 7 bases and V 10 bases, and 14 bases lay outside the gene matches. The entire variable domain, with the rest obtained from reference TRBV2 and TRBJ2-1, is as follows: EPEVTQTPSHQVTQMGQEVILRCVPISNHLYFYWYRQILGQKVEFLVSFYNNEISEKSEIFDDQFSVERPDGSNFTLKIRSTKLEDSAMYFCANSPSAGGWNEQFFGPGTRLTVL.

The chain combines TRBV11-2 with TRBJ2-2, with 9 bases that match TRBD2. CDR1 is SGHAT, CDR2 FQNNGV, per germline. The CDR3 covers 17 residues. J was trimmed by 3 bases and V by 5 bases; bases with no gene match: 10. CDR3 sequence (DNA): TGTGCCAGCAGCCCTGGAGGGAGCGGGGGGTACACCGGGGAGCTGTTTTTT. Translating it yields CASSPGGSGGYTGELFF.

This chain connects TRBV5-6 to TRBJ2-3; 7 bases are shared with TRBD2. V trimming: 4 bases; J trimming: 2 bases; junction bases outside the gene matches: 7. This CDR3 has 15 residues. Per germline, CDR1 SGHDT and CDR2 YYEEEE. CDR3 DNA sequence: TGTGCCAGCAGCGTTCGACGGGGGGACACAGATACGCAGTATTTT. Translation gives CASSVRRGDTDTQYF.

This chain uses TRBV7-9 with TRBJ2-7; TRBD1 matches 7 bases. Germline assignment: CDR1 SEHNR and CDR2 FQNEAQ (reference sequence). The length of the CDR3 is 16 residues. V lost 1 base and J lost 0; bases outside the gene matches: 6. The DNA for the CDR3 is TGTGCCAGCAGCTTAGACAGGGGACCCAGCTCCTACGAGCAGTACTTC. This encodes CASSLDRGPSSYEQYF.

This clone has only a few counts. The chain has TRBV21-1 and TRBJ1-5; the D segment call TRBD1 is taken from the table without a DNA check. TRBV21-1 corresponds to a pseudogene. CDR3 length: 16 amino acids. The CDR3 loop is CASSKGYTSVDQPQHF. DNA of the CDR3: TGTGCCAGCAGCAAAGGTTATACCTCAGTGGATCAGCCCCAGCATTTT.

Only one count was recorded for this clone. The V and J genes are TRBV7-9 and TRBJ1-2, with D perhaps matching TRBD1 (6 bases). V shed 5 bases and J shed 9 bases, with 19 bases lying between them. Germline V gives CDR1 SEHNR, CDR2 FQNEAQ (reference sequence). This CDR3 spans 14 amino acids. The CDR3 spells CASSPPEWGLSYTF. The CDR3 coding sequence is TGTGCCAGCAGCCCGCCCGAGTGGGGGCTAAGCTACACCTTC.

This chain connects TRBV14 to TRBJ2-1; 10 nucleotides align to TRBD2. CDR3 length: 16 residues. V lost 4 bases and J lost 4; bases outside the gene matches: 7. CDR1 and CDR2 from the germline V gene are SGHDN and FVKESK. CDR3 amino acids: CASSPRSGLAYNEQFF. Written as DNA, the CDR3 is TGTGCCAGCAGCCCTCGTTCGGGACTAGCGTACAATGAGCAGTTCTTC.

CDR3 residues: CASSLEAGSLQYF. CDR3 sequence (DNA): TGTGCCAGCAGCTTGGAAGCCGGGTCTCTTCAGTACTTC. The V and J genes are TRBV5-5 and TRBJ2-4, with D unclear. This CDR3 contains 13 residues. V was shortened by 0 bases and J by 11 bases, with 12 bases between the two germline ends. Germline loops: CDR1 SGHKS, CDR2 YYEKEE (reference sequence).

This chain uses TRBV5-1 with TRBJ1-1; 7 bases are shared with TRBD1. The length of the CDR3 is 15 residues. J was trimmed by 2 bases and V by 2 bases; bases with no gene match: 6. The V gene's germline CDR1 is SGHRS and CDR2 YFSETQ. CDR3 in DNA: TGCGCCAGCAGCTTAACCGGGACAGCAAACACTGAAGCTTTCTTT. This translates into CASSLTGTANTEAFF.